These 30 T cell receptor beta chains originate from one sample sequenced in a study of T cell responses to AZD1222 COVID-19 vaccine. Using immunoSEQ multiplex PCR, the repertoire was profiled, and TCRdb retains in-frame clones only, with some absent. The table lists approximately 120,000 clones, 87% of them singletons, with about 10% in the top ten. This specimen was peripheral blood, taken on day 0 of AZD1222 vaccination. Receptors were obtained from an adult in good health.

The CDR3 DNA reads as TGCAGCGTGGCCGGGACTAGCGGGGGGGCATACGAGCAGTACTTC. Translating gives CSVAGTSGGAYEQYF. The chain carries TRBV29-1 and TRBJ2-7; TRBD2 agrees at 16 bases. The germline gives CDR1 SQVTM, CDR2 ANQGSEA. V shed 6 bases and J 4 bases; nucleotides not matched to a gene: 6. This CDR3 is 15 amino acids long.

The chain is built from TRBV5-1 and TRBJ1-2, with D unclear. The V end lost 0 bases, the J end lost 7 bases, and 13 bases lay between the germline ends. The CDR3 sequence is 14 residues long. CDR1 is SGHRS and CDR2 is YFSETQ in the germline V gene. The CDR3 is CASSLVPGSGGYTF. DNA of the CDR3: TGCGCCAGCAGCTTGGTGCCCGGTTCAGGTGGCTACACCTTC.

The chain couples TRBV5-1 to TRBJ1-2; D ambiguous. CDR3 length: 14 amino acids. In germline, CDR1 is SGHRS, CDR2 YFSETQ. V lost 2 bases, J lost 1 base, and 9 bases lay in between. This CDR3 reads CASSLTTGNYGYTF. CDR3 DNA sequence: TGCGCCAGCAGCTTAACGACCGGTAACTATGGCTACACCTTC.

J is TRBJ2-1 and V is TRBV27, with a possible D match to TRBD1 (7 bases). This CDR3 spans 17 amino acids. Looked up from germline, CDR1 is MNHEY and CDR2 is SMNVEV (reference sequence). Between the trimmed V and J ends, which lost 4 bases and 4 bases, there was a span of 20 bases. As DNA, the CDR3 is TGTGCCAGCAGTTCCCACAGGGGACTCCGGGCTTACAATGAGCAGTTCTTC. As protein: CASSSHRGLRAYNEQFF.

The chain carries TRBV9 and TRBJ1-6; 10 bases fit TRBD1. CDR3 length: 16 amino acids. Per germline, CDR1 SGDLS and CDR2 YYNGEE. The V and J ends lost 4 bases and 9 bases, in that order; junction bases with no gene match: 10. The CDR3: CASSPWDRGLGSPLHF. The CDR3 DNA reads TGTGCCAGCAGCCCCTGGGACAGGGGATTAGGTTCACCCCTCCACTTT. Drawing the rest from reference TRBV9 and TRBJ1-6, the complete variable domain is DSGVTQTPKHLITATGQRVTLRCSPRSGDLSVYWYQQSLDQGLQFLIQYYNGEERAKGNILERFSAQQFPDLHSELNLSSLELGDSALYFCASSPWDRGLGSPLHFGNGTRLTVT.

This chain links TRBV6-5 with TRBJ2-3; tentative D call: TRBD2 (6 bases). CDR1 is MNHEY and CDR2 is SVGAGI in the germline V gene. This CDR3 has 13 residues. V gave up 6 bases and J gave up 3 bases, with 10 bases separating them. CDR3 nucleotides: TGTGCCAGCAGCCCCCGGGGGACAGATACGCAGTATTTT. Protein sequence: CASSPRGTDTQYF.

The chain employs TRBV6-5 and TRBJ1-1; 10 nucleotides agree with TRBD1. The V gene's germline CDR1 is MNHEY and CDR2 SVGAGI. The CDR3 consists of 14 residues. With V trimmed by 6 bases and J by 5 bases, 6 bases remained unmatched. The CDR3 loop is CASRRGQGGTEAFF. In nucleotides, the CDR3 is TGTGCCAGCAGAAGAGGACAGGGGGGAACTGAAGCTTTCTTT.

This clone appeared a single time. This chain uses TRBV28 with TRBJ2-2; the D gene is possibly TRBD1 (6 bases). This CDR3 spans 12 amino acids. Looked up from germline, CDR1 is MDHEN and CDR2 is SYDVKM. Trimming shortened V by 8 bases and J by 5 bases, and 9 bases separated the two germline ends. The chain's CDR3 is CASLTGTGELFF. In DNA, the CDR3 is TGTGCCAGCTTAACAGGGACCGGGGAGCTGTTTTTT.

This chain uses TRBV28 with TRBJ2-1, with D possibly being TRBD2 (7 bases). Trimming removed 6 bases at V and 2 bases at J, with 8 bases between. CDR1 and CDR2 from the germline V gene are MDHEN and SYDVKM. CDR3 length equals 13 residues. CDR3 in DNA: TGTGCCAGCAGGGGGGGGCCCTACAATGAGCAGTTCTTC. Translated: CASRGGPYNEQFF.

V and J are TRBV4-2 and TRBJ1-2, with 7 nucleotides matching TRBD1. In germline, CDR1 is LGHNA, CDR2 YNFKEQ. CDR3 length: 14 amino acids. V lost 1 base and J lost 4; bases outside the gene matches: 3. The CDR3 coding sequence is TGTGCCAGCAGCCAAGCGCAGGGGGTCTATGGCTACACCTTC. As protein: CASSQAQGVYGYTF.

The V and J genes are TRBV5-1 and TRBJ2-7; 11 bases agree with TRBD2. This CDR3 is 17 amino acids long. Germline V CDR1 and CDR2: SGHRS, YFSETQ. After removal of 0 bases from V and 5 bases from J, the junction contained 10 bases not matched to a gene. The CDR3 sequence is CASSLAATSGGFNEQYF. CDR3 nucleotide sequence: TGCGCCAGCAGCTTGGCCGCAACTAGCGGGGGATTCAACGAGCAGTACTTC.

This chain connects TRBV9 to TRBJ2-3, with 11 bases identical to TRBD1. J gave up 0 bases and V 3 bases, and 6 bases lay outside the gene matches. CDR3 length: 17 residues. CDR1 and CDR2 from the germline V gene are SGDLS and YYNGEE. CDR3 sequence: CASSAFGTGGSTDTQYF. DNA of the CDR3: TGTGCCAGCAGCGCGTTCGGGACAGGGGGTAGCACAGATACGCAGTATTTT.

Written as DNA, the CDR3 is TGTGCCAGCAGCGTAGGTGACAGCTCCTACGAGCAGTACTTC. Translated: CASSVGDSSYEQYF. The gene calls are TRBV9 and TRBJ2-7; tentative D call: TRBD1 (5 bases). The CDR3 runs to 14 residues. Germline V gives CDR1 SGDLS, CDR2 YYNGEE. V lost 0 bases and J 0 bases, leaving 7 bases between the germline ends. The full variable domain, rest sourced from reference TRBV9 and TRBJ2-7, is DSGVTQTPKHLITATGQRVTLRCSPRSGDLSVYWYQQSLDQGLQFLIQYYNGEERAKGNILERFSAQQFPDLHSELNLSSLELGDSALYFCASSVGDSSYEQYFGPGTRLTVT.

The V gene is TRBV14, the J gene TRBJ2-3, with unresolved D. V was trimmed by 1 base and J by 4 bases, leaving 0 bases between them. CDR3 length: 11 amino acids. Germline CDR1 is SGHDN and CDR2 is FVKESK. CDR3 loop: CASSQADTQYF. DNA for the CDR3: TGTGCCAGCAGCCAAGCAGATACGCAGTATTTT.

V and J are TRBV18 and TRBJ1-5; D uncertain. With 3 bases removed from V and 1 base from J, the gap between germline ends came to 10 bases. This CDR3 is 15 amino acids long. CDR1 is KGHSH and CDR2 is LQKENI in the germline V gene. The CDR3 coding sequence is TGTGCCAGCTCACCCACGGGCGGGAGCAATCAGCCCCAGCATTTT. Its translation is CASSPTGGSNQPQHF.

The table lists this clone with a few counts. This rearrangement joins TRBV7-2 to TRBJ2-3; 10 bases map to TRBD2. Germline loops: CDR1 SGHTA, CDR2 FQGNSA. This CDR3 spans 15 amino acids. After removal of 3 bases from V and 7 bases from J, the junction contained 7 bases not matched to a gene. The CDR3 sequence is CASSFWTSGRNTQYF. In DNA, the CDR3 is TGTGCCAGCAGCTTTTGGACTAGCGGAAGAAATACGCAGTATTTT.

V is TRBV5-1 and J is TRBJ1-1; 9 bases are a match to TRBD1. CDR3 length: 15 amino acids. V gave up 4 bases and J gave up 0 bases; unmatched junction bases: 4. Germline assignment: CDR1 SGHRS and CDR2 YFSETQ. This CDR3 reads CASSIGQGLNTEAFF. CDR3 bases: TGCGCCAGCAGCATAGGACAGGGGTTGAACACTGAAGCTTTCTTT.

The CDR3 DNA reads as TGCGCCAGCAGCCGCGGGACCGCTAACTATGGCTACACCTTC. It is translated as CASSRGTANYGYTF. V usage is TRBV5-1 and J usage is TRBJ1-2; D possibly corresponds to TRBD1 (5 bases). V was shortened by 4 bases and J by 0 bases, with 10 bases between the two germline ends. The germline V gene encodes CDR1 SGHRS and CDR2 YFSETQ. The CDR3 consists of 14 residues. The full variable domain, its missing parts supplied by reference TRBV5-1 and TRBJ1-2, is KAGVTQTPRYLIKTRGQQVTLSCSPISGHRSVSWYQQTPGQGLQFLFEYFSETQRNKGNFPGRFSGRQFSNSRSEMNVSTLELGDSALYLCASSRGTANYGYTFGSGTRLTVV.

For this clone: In the same sample, other DNA sequences code for this CDR3. The chain employs TRBV7-3 and TRBJ2-1; D unclear. Germline CDR1 SGHTA, CDR2 FQGTGA. V was trimmed by 5 bases and J by 3 bases, leaving 8 bases between them. The CDR3 has 13 amino acids. CDR3 protein: CASSLSSYNEQFF. In DNA form, the CDR3 reads TGTGCCAGCAGCCTATCTAGCTACAATGAGCAGTTCTTC.

This chain connects TRBV6-5 to TRBJ1-6; the match to TRBD1 covers 8 bases. Germline V gives CDR1 MNHEY, CDR2 SVGAGI. The V gene end was trimmed by 5 bases and the J gene end by 6 bases; junction bases not matched to a gene: 3. This CDR3 contains 14 residues. The CDR3 loop is CASSPTGGNSPLHF. DNA for the CDR3: TGTGCCAGCAGTCCAACAGGGGGTAATTCACCCCTCCACTTT.

Comments on this clone: In the same sample, other DNA sequences code for this CDR3. This rearrangement joins TRBV5-4 to TRBJ2-7; 10 bases are shared with TRBD1. This CDR3 has 14 amino acids. The germline CDR1 and CDR2 sequences are SGHNT and YYREEE (reference sequence). Unmatched junction bases numbered 2, after V lost 3 bases and J lost 2 bases. The CDR3 sequence: CASSSGQGAYEQYF. In DNA form, the CDR3 reads TGTGCCAGCAGCTCCGGACAGGGGGCCTACGAGCAGTACTTC.

The V call is TRBV28, the J call TRBJ2-1, with 9 bases fitting TRBD2. The CDR3 sequence is 15 residues long. The J segment lost 6 bases and the V segment lost 5 bases, leaving 8 bases of the junction unmatched. In germline, CDR1 is MDHEN, CDR2 SYDVKM. The chain's CDR3 is CASSLGTSPINEQFF. CDR3 nucleotide sequence: TGTGCCAGCAGTCTGGGGACTAGCCCCATCAATGAGCAGTTCTTC.

The CDR3 sequence: CASSLRDRASPLHF. DNA for the CDR3: TGTGCCAGCAGTTTGCGGGACAGGGCCTCACCCCTCCACTTT. The chain recombines TRBV27 with TRBJ1-6, with TRBD1 matching 9 bases. The CDR3 runs 14 residues. CDR1 is MNHEY and CDR2 is SMNVEV in the germline V gene (reference sequence). V dropped 3 bases and J dropped 10; count of bases not matched to a gene: 4.

This chain connects TRBV7-3 to TRBJ1-1; D gene uncertain. Germline V gene lookup returns CDR1 SGHTA and CDR2 FQGTGA. Trimming took off 5 bases at V and 0 bases at J, with 10 bases between the two ends. The CDR3 runs 14 residues. Here the CDR3 DNA reads TGTGCCAGCAGCACTCCGGACTTGAACACTGAAGCTTTCTTT. Protein sequence: CASSTPDLNTEAFF. The full variable domain, in which reference TRBV7-3 and TRBJ1-1 provide the parts outside the CDR3, is GAGVSQTPSNKVTEKGKYVELRCDPISGHTALYWYRQSLGQGPEFLIYFQGTGAADDSGLPNDRFFAVRPEGSVSTLKIQRTERGDSAVYLCASSTPDLNTEAFFGQGTRLTVV.

The chain's CDR3 is CASSPLVRGDTEAFF. The CDR3 coding sequence is TGTGCCAGCTCACCACTCGTCCGTGGGGACACTGAAGCTTTCTTT. The chain couples TRBV18 to TRBJ1-1, with D hard to call. V lost 1 base and J 3 bases, leaving 12 bases between the germline ends. Looked up from germline, CDR1 is KGHSH and CDR2 is LQKENI. The CDR3 length is 15 residues.

In this sample, this clone turned up once. The chain joins TRBV5-1 to TRBJ2-1; D possibly corresponds to TRBD1 (5 bases). The germline V gene has CDR1 SGHRS and CDR2 YFSETQ. This CDR3 is 15 amino acids long. Trimming stripped 0 bases from V and 0 bases from J, with 7 bases between. The CDR3 region has the DNA TGCGCCAGCAGCTTGGGACAGAGCTCCTACAATGAGCAGTTCTTC. Translated: CASSLGQSSYNEQFF. The complete variable domain, with remaining parts taken from reference TRBV5-1 and TRBJ2-1, reads KAGVTQTPRYLIKTRGQQVTLSCSPISGHRSVSWYQQTPGQGLQFLFEYFSETQRNKGNFPGRFSGRQFSNSRSEMNVSTLELGDSALYLCASSLGQSSYNEQFFGPGTRLTVL.

V is TRBV28 and J is TRBJ1-1; D is possibly TRBD1 (6 bases). The CDR3 sequence is 13 residues long. V dropped 6 bases and J dropped 8 bases, with 16 bases sitting between them. Germline V lookup: CDR1 MDHEN, CDR2 SYDVKM. The CDR3 DNA is TGTGCCAGCAGACCTCCGGGGGGCGCCGAAGCTTTCTTT. This sequence encodes CASRPPGGAEAFF.

This clone has only one observation. The genes are TRBV7-2 and TRBJ1-1; TRBD1 is a possible D gene (6 bases). Trimming removed 6 bases from V and 7 bases from J, with 9 bases in between. CDR3 length equals 11 residues. Germline V gives CDR1 SGHTA, CDR2 FQGNSA. In nucleotides, the CDR3 is TGTGCCAGCAGACACAGGGTTGAAGCTTTCTTT. Protein product: CASRHRVEAFF.

The gene calls are TRBV19 and TRBJ1-2; no clear D. The germline CDR1 and CDR2 sequences are LNHDA and SQIVND (reference sequence). Trimming took 3 bases from V and 4 from J, leaving 15 bases between them. The CDR3 extends over 15 amino acids. In nucleotides, the CDR3 is TGTGCCAGTAGTATGCGATCGTGGGAGGGCTATGGCTACACCTTC. This encodes CASSMRSWEGYGYTF. The full variable domain, rest sourced from reference TRBV19 and TRBJ1-2, is DGGITQSPKYLFRKEGQNVTLSCEQNLNHDAMYWYRQDPGQGLRLIYYSQIVNDFQKGDIAEGYSVSREKKESFPLTVTSAQKNPTAFYLCASSMRSWEGYGYTFGSGTRLTVV.

The chain links TRBV5-4 to TRBJ1-3; weak D call: TRBD1 (5 bases). CDR1 is SGHNT and CDR2 is YYREEE in the germline V gene (reference sequence). The CDR3 contains 15 residues. The V end lost 2 bases, the J end lost 0 bases, and 9 bases lay between the germline ends. Here the CDR3 reads CASSFSGTSGNTIYF. The DNA for the CDR3 is TGTGCCAGCAGCTTTTCAGGGACCTCTGGAAACACCATATATTTT.